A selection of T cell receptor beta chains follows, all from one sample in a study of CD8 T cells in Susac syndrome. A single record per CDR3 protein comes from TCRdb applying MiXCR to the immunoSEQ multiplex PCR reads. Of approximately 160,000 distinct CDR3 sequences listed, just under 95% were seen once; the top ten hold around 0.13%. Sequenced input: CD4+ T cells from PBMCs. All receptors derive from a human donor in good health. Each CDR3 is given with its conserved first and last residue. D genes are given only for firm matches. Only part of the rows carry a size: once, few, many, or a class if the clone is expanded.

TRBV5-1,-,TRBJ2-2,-,CASSSRAETGELFF,TGCGCCAGCAGCTCGAGGGCGGAGACCGGGGAGCTGTTTTTT
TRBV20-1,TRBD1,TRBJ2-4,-,CSAGKQGAQDIQYF,TGCAGTGCCGGCAAACAGGGGGCGCAGGACATTCAGTACTTC
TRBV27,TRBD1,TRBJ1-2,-,CASREDRGQGYGYTF,TGTGCCAGCAGGGAAGACAGGGGGCAAGGCTATGGCTACACCTTC
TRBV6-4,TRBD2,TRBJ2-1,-,CASSETSGSYHPLFF,TGTGCCAGCAGTGAAACTAGCGGGTCCTATCATCCCCTGTTCTTC
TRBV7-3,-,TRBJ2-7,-,CASSPSGQLYEQYF,TGTGCCAGCAGCCCCTCCGGACAACTCTACGAGCAGTACTTC
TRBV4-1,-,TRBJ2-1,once,CASSPGVLATYNEQFF,TGCGCCAGCAGCCCAGGGGTACTAGCGACTTACAATGAGCAGTTCTTC
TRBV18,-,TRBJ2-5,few,CASSPGHQETQYF,TGTGCCAGCTCACCGGGGCATCAGGAGACCCAGTACTTC
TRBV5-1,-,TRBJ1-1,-,CASSDQGANTEAFF,TGCGCCAGCAGTGATCAGGGTGCGAACACTGAAGCTTTCTTT
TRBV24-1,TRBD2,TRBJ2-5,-,CATSDAGGPGETQYF,TGTGCCACCAGTGATGCGGGGGGGCCTGGAGAGACCCAGTACTTC
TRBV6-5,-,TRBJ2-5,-,CASSYGGAGGETQYF,TGTGCCAGCAGTTACGGGGGGGCTGGGGGAGAGACCCAGTACTTC
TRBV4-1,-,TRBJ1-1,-,CASSQAPRTEAFF,TGCGCCAGCAGCCAAGCCCCCCGTACTGAAGCTTTCTTT
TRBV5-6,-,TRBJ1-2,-,CASSFDYGYTF,TGTGCCAGCAGCTTTGACTATGGCTACACCTTC
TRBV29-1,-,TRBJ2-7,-,CSVEDGRGSYEQYF,TGCAGCGTTGAAGATGGCAGGGGCTCCTACGAGCAGTACTTC
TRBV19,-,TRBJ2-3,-,CASSTGRTHTDTQYF,TGTGCCAGTAGTACAGGGAGAACACACACAGATACGCAGTATTTT
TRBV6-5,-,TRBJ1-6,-,CASSYSTVQNNSPLHF,TGTGCCAGCAGTTACTCGACGGTGCAGAATAATTCACCCCTCCACTTT
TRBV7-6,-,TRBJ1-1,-,CASSLAPMNTEAFF,TGTGCCAGCAGCTTAGCGCCGATGAACACTGAAGCTTTCTTT
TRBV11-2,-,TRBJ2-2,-,CASSLSKGRNTGELFF,TGTGCCAGCAGCTTATCAAAGGGGCGAAACACCGGGGAGCTGTTTTTT
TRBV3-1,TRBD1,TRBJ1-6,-,CASKQQGASYNSPLHF,TGTGCCAGCAAACAACAGGGGGCCTCCTATAATTCACCCCTCCACTTT
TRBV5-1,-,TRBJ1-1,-,CASSDGQSLWVTEAFF,TGCGCCAGCAGCGACGGACAGTCACTCTGGGTCACTGAAGCTTTCTTT
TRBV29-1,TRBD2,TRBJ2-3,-,CSVGQRGRTDTQYF,TGCAGCGTAGGCCAGCGGGGGAGGACAGATACGCAGTATTTT
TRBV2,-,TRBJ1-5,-,CASSRAGQPQHF,TGTGCCAGCAGTAGGGCGGGTCAGCCCCAGCATTTT
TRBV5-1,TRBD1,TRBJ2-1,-,CASSLTGTGNNEQFF,TGCGCCAGCAGCCTCACCGGGACAGGGAACAATGAGCAGTTCTTC
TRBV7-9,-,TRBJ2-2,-,CASSLRGANTGELFF,TGTGCCAGCAGCCTCAGGGGGGCGAACACCGGGGAGCTGTTTTTT
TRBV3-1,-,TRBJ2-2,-,CASSQRRPVNTGELFF,TGTGCCAGCAGCCAAAGGCGGCCAGTGAACACCGGGGAGCTGTTTTTT
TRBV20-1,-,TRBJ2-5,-,CSARVGGLETQYF,TGCAGTGCTAGAGTCGGGGGGCTTGAGACCCAGTACTTC
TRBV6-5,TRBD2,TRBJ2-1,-,CASSFTSGNNEQFF,TGTGCCAGCAGTTTCACTAGCGGCAACAATGAGCAGTTCTTC
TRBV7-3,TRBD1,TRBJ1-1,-,CASSLRRGPTEAFF,TGTGCCAGCAGCTTAAGGAGGGGGCCCACTGAAGCTTTCTTT
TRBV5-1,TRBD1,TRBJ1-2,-,CASSLAGQGASYGYTF,TGCGCCAGCAGCTTGGCGGGACAGGGGGCGTCCTATGGCTACACCTTC
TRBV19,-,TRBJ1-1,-,CASSIISASNTEAFF,TGTGCCAGTAGTATTATATCAGCGTCGAACACTGAAGCTTTCTTT
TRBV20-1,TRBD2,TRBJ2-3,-,CSASPPPPSGRTDTQYF,TGCAGTGCTAGCCCCCCCCCTCCTAGCGGTCGTACAGATACGCAGTATTTT
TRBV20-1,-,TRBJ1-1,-,CIPLGGPAFF,TGCATTCCCCTGGGGGGACCGGCTTTCTTT
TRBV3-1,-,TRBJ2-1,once,CASSRDTYPYNEQFF,TGTGCCAGCAGCCGTGACACGTATCCCTACAATGAGCAGTTCTTC
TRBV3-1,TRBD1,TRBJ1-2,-,CASSQGWGQGNGYTF,TGTGCCAGCAGCCAAGGTTGGGGACAGGGGAATGGCTACACCTTC
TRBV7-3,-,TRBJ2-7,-,CASSRGPGRYEQYF,TGTGCCAGCAGCCGAGGACCAGGTCGCTACGAGCAGTACTTC
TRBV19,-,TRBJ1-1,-,CASSPALLNTEAFF,TGTGCCAGTAGTCCGGCGCTTCTTAACACTGAAGCTTTCTTT
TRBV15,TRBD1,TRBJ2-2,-,CATMDRVYTGELFF,TGTGCCACGATGGACAGGGTATACACCGGGGAGCTGTTTTTT
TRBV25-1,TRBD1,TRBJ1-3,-,CASSDTTGTGNTIYF,TGTGCCAGCAGTGACACGACAGGGACTGGAAACACCATATATTTT
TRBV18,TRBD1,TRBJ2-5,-,CASSTDRVGKTQYF,TGTGCCAGCTCAACAGACAGGGTTGGAAAGACCCAGTACTTC
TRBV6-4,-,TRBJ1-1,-,CASSETGRTEAFF,TGTGCCAGCAGTGAGACAGGACGGACTGAAGCTTTCTTT
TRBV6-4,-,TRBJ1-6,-,CASTRPRQSNSPLHF,TGTGCCAGCACCCGGCCCAGGCAGTCAAATTCACCCCTCCACTTT
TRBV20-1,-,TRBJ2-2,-,CSAQGGANTGELFF,TGCAGCGCTCAGGGGGGGGCTAACACCGGGGAGCTGTTTTTT
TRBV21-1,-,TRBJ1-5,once,CASSTQGSNQPQHF,TGTGCCAGCAGCACTCAGGGTAGCAATCAGCCCCAGCATTTT
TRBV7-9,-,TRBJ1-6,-,CASSLDLRSPLHF,TGTGCCAGCAGCTTAGATCTTAGATCACCCCTCCACTTT
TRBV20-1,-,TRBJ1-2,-,CSAQTRDDYRYTF,TGCAGTGCTCAGACACGGGACGACTATCGCTACACCTTC
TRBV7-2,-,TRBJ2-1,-,CASSSTPSSYNEQFF,TGTGCCAGCAGCTCGACCCCGAGCTCCTACAATGAGCAGTTCTTC